One and the same sample provided the 15 T cell receptor beta chains below, sequenced in a study of human T cells and chemical hapten exposure. MiXCR was run by TCRdb on the RACE reads, yielding one entry per CDR3 protein. The repertoire has more than 75,000 distinct CDR3 sequences, approximately 10% of them found once; the top ten carry 2% to 2.5%. Described time point: patch test 2, 6 weeks after DPC sensitization. The treatment here: therapeutic diphenylcyclopropenone sensitization with weekly scalp DPC. Sequences were derived from whole blood, sampled in connection with sensitization to the hapten diphenylcyclopropenone (DPC). Receptor source: a woman aged 25-40 years with alopecia areata. Some clones in this sample may be carry-over from other donors' samples.

This clonotype was counted at least ten times. The chain uses TRBV10-3 and TRBJ2-7; D could derive from TRBD1 or TRBD2 (5 bases each). With 0 bases removed from V and 0 bases from J, the gap between germline ends came to 12 bases. The germline V gene has CDR1 ENHRY and CDR2 SYGVKD. The CDR3 is 16 amino acids. CDR3: CAISESRGSASYEQYF. CDR3 DNA: TGTGCCATCAGTGAGTCCCGGGGCAGTGCCTCCTACGAGCAGTACTTC.

This clonotype was seen many times. The V call is TRBV7-2, the J call TRBJ1-1; tentatively, D is TRBD1 (5 bases). The CDR3 extends over 15 amino acids. Germline V lookup: CDR1 SGHTA, CDR2 FQGNSA. V was cut by 1 base and J by 0 bases, with 9 bases left in between. The CDR3 DNA is TGTGCCAGCAGCTTAGTGGGGGGATTGAACACTGAAGCTTTCTTT. Amino acids: CASSLVGGLNTEAFF.

This clonotype was counted at least ten times. The chain carries TRBV20-1 and TRBJ2-1, with TRBD1 matching 8 bases. Germline-derived CDR1 and CDR2 are DFQATT and SNEGSKA (reference sequence). The ends lost 5 bases at V and 7 bases at J; junction bases unmatched: 10. The CDR3 is 14 amino acids. The CDR3 is CSARSGQVRNEQFF. CDR3 DNA sequence: TGCAGTGCTCGTTCGGGACAGGTGAGGAATGAGCAGTTCTTC.

This clonotype has more than one count but fewer than ten. The junction departs from germline at one end; a sequencing error may be responsible. This chain joins TRBV20-1 and TRBJ1-1; weak D call: TRBD1 (6 bases). The CDR3 contains 13 residues. CDR1 and CDR2 (germline): DFQATT, SNEGSKA (reference sequence). In DNA, the CDR3 is TGCAGTGCTAAGCGGGGGCGAGACACCGAAGCTTTCTTT. Its protein product is CSAKRGRDTEAFF.

In this sample, this clonotype turned up many times. The J gene is TRBJ1-1, the V gene TRBV29-1, with a possible D match to TRBD1 (6 bases). This CDR3 has 14 residues. The germline V gene encodes CDR1 SQVTM and CDR2 ANQGSEA. Trimming removed 6 bases from V and 5 bases from J, with 19 bases in between. The CDR3 reads CSVGPGQAITEAFF. CDR3 nucleotide sequence: TGCAGCGTCGGTCCGGGACAAGCAATAACTGAAGCTTTCTTT.

This clonotype was observed many times. The chain employs TRBV2 and TRBJ1-1, with TRBD1 identical over 8 bases. The CDR3 is made up of 14 amino acids. The J segment lost 4 bases and the V segment lost 4 bases, leaving 5 bases of the junction unmatched. CDR1 SNHLY and CDR2 FYNNEI come from the germline V gene. The CDR3 is CASSATGGSTEAFF. CDR3 nucleotides: TGTGCCAGCAGTGCAACAGGGGGGAGCACTGAAGCTTTCTTT.

This clonotype was seen many times. V usage is TRBV18 and J usage is TRBJ2-1; a weak D match, TRBD1 (5 bases). V lost 0 bases, J lost 8 bases, and 14 bases lay in between. Per the germline V gene, CDR1 is KGHSH and CDR2 is LQKENI. The CDR3 extends over 15 amino acids. CDR3 nucleotides: TGTGCCAGCTCACCACCTCGCGGAAGCAGGGATGAGCAGTTCTTC. Translating gives CASSPPRGSRDEQFF.

J is TRBJ2-1 and V is TRBV29-1; D is perhaps TRBD1 (6 bases). V was clipped by 8 bases and J by 7 bases, with 18 bases between them. The CDR3 has 13 residues. The V gene's germline CDR1 is SQVTM and CDR2 ANQGSEA. The CDR3 region is CSLLGGYMNEQFF. The CDR3 DNA is TGCAGCCTTCTAGGGGGTTACATGAATGAGCAGTTCTTC.

A remark on this clonotype: This may come from a read error, since a much larger clone is one base off. The chain uses TRBV14 and TRBJ1-6, with D perhaps TRBD1 (6 bases). Germline lookup yields CDR1 SGHDN and CDR2 FVKESK. The CDR3 length is 13 residues. The CDR3 sequence is CASSKTGTSSLHF. The CDR3 DNA follows: TGTGCCAGCAGCAAAACAGGGACTTCATCCCTCCACTTT.

The chain uses TRBV28 and TRBJ1-5; D uncertain. Germline lookup yields CDR1 MDHEN and CDR2 SYDVKM. Trimming removed 8 bases from V and 0 bases from J, with 11 bases in between. This CDR3 contains 14 residues. This CDR3 is CASVGTYSNQPQHF. CDR3 DNA: TGTGCCAGCGTCGGTACTTATAGCAATCAGCCCCAGCATTTT.

The rearrangement joins TRBV20-1 to TRBJ1-1; no firm D call. The CDR3 length is 14 residues. V gave up 0 bases and J gave up 0 bases, with 8 bases separating them. The V gene's germline CDR1 is DFQATT and CDR2 SNEGSKA (reference sequence). The CDR3 nucleotides read TGCAGTGCTAGAGAGGGCAGCATGAACACTGAAGCTTTCTTT. Translated: CSAREGSMNTEAFF.

This clonotype was detected a few times. The chain employs TRBV5-3 and TRBJ1-2, with D possibly TRBD1 on 5 matching bases. TRBV5-3 is sorted into the ORF group, with uncertain function. V lost 4 bases, J lost 4 bases, and 14 bases lay in between. CDR3 length: 14 amino acids. The CDR3 nucleotides read TGTGCCAGAAGCCGGGGACCCCTTCCCTATGGCTACACCTTC. Amino acids: CARSRGPLPYGYTF.

This sequence joins TRBV11-3 and TRBJ2-6, with D maybe TRBD2 (6 bases). This CDR3 contains 16 residues. The V end lost 1 base, the J end lost 0 bases, and 7 bases lay between the germline ends. CDR1 is SGHNT, CDR2 YENEEA, per germline. CDR3 residues: CASSLVGGSGANVLTF. CDR3 DNA: TGTGCCAGCAGCTTAGTGGGGGGCTCTGGGGCCAACGTCCTGACTTTC.

This clonotype was recorded many times. The rearrangement links TRBV18 to TRBJ1-3; possibly TRBD1 for D (6 bases). The V end was cut by 4 bases, the J end by 0 bases, with 22 bases between. The germline gives CDR1 KGHSH, CDR2 LQKENI. There are 19 residues in the CDR3. CDR3 in amino acids: CASSLWTAAMARSGNTIYF. DNA for the CDR3: TGTGCCAGCTCACTCTGGACAGCTGCAATGGCCCGCTCTGGAAACACCATATATTTT.

There are many counts of this clonotype. V and J are TRBV20-1 and TRBJ2-7; D gene uncertain. Germline values: CDR1 DFQATT, CDR2 SNEGSKA (reference sequence). V lost 2 bases, J lost 3 bases, and 8 bases lay in between. The CDR3 contains 12 residues. The CDR3: CSARRNHYEQYF. CDR3 coding DNA: TGCAGTGCTAGACGAAACCACTACGAGCAGTACTTC.